These T cell receptor beta chains were read from a single sample in a study of cytotoxic CD8 clonotypes in ibrutinib-treated CLL. The method was immunoSEQ multiplex PCR; TCRdb's version includes in-frame clones alone and lacks a portion of them. The table has roughly 100,000 clones, about 78% seen once; the top ten hold about 32%. The specimen comprised PBMCs, sampled after 12 months of ibrutinib treatment. These receptors were collected from a human donor with chronic lymphocytic leukemia. Each CDR3 is given with its conserved first and last residue. Fields, in order: V gene, CDR3 protein.

V gene: TRBV6-6
CDR3 protein: CASSYSTGYSNQPQHF

V gene: TRBV13
CDR3 protein: CASSRGTGPYEQYF

V gene: TRBV7-9
CDR3 protein: CASSLALSFNYGYTF

V gene: TRBV7-6
CDR3 protein: CASSSTGMGPETQYF

V gene: TRBV12-5
CDR3 protein: CASGLGRAVYYEQYF

V gene: TRBV7-3
CDR3 protein: CASSFGGTHEQYF

V gene: TRBV2
CDR3 protein: CASSGLEYNSPLHF

V gene: TRBV28
CDR3 protein: CASSPETPTDTQYF

V gene: TRBV7-3
CDR3 protein: CASSLNSGGSYGYTF

V gene: TRBV5-4
CDR3 protein: CASSQGQLGTRSSYEQYF

V gene: TRBV9
CDR3 protein: CASSATGNTGELFF

V gene: TRBV5-1
CDR3 protein: CASSLGPPTGGGGNTIYF

V gene: TRBV5-1
CDR3 protein: CASSLGQGAVTQYF

V gene: TRBV7-9
CDR3 protein: CASRIRTGDGYTF

V gene: TRBV5-5
CDR3 protein: CASSLGISSYEQYF

V gene: TRBV10-2
CDR3 protein: CASSPQRGGEQYF

V gene: TRBV7-2
CDR3 protein: CASSLTVGTAFGNEQFF

V gene: TRBV19
CDR3 protein: CASSPLAGQGELFF

V gene: TRBV29-1
CDR3 protein: CSVEDRTGSLNIQYF

V gene: TRBV13
CDR3 protein: CASSIGTVNIQYF

V gene: TRBV2
CDR3 protein: CASKPTNTGELFF

V gene: TRBV7-9
CDR3 protein: CASSLTALDGELFF

V gene: TRBV30
CDR3 protein: CAWSVQGPNEQYF

V gene: TRBV5-6
CDR3 protein: CASSPLRTGYGDTQYF

V gene: TRBV30
CDR3 protein: CAVQGLYTEAFF

V gene: TRBV10-1
CDR3 protein: CASSEVDDGQPYEQYF

V gene: TRBV2
CDR3 protein: CASRRGGGTGELFF

V gene: TRBV7-2
CDR3 protein: CASSHRLSDTDTQYF

V gene: TRBV5-5
CDR3 protein: CASSFKGPTETQYF

V gene: TRBV6-5
CDR3 protein: CASTKGLAGMWYF

V gene: TRBV5-5
CDR3 protein: CASSRWTTTDTQYF

V gene: TRBV18
CDR3 protein: CASSPVPGQGGTEAFF

V gene: TRBV2
CDR3 protein: CASSVLGGELFF

V gene: TRBV29-1
CDR3 protein: CSVLAGPGYGYTF

V gene: TRBV28
CDR3 protein: CASTTTGLEGYTF

V gene: TRBV4-2
CDR3 protein: CASSQDSRLRPLHF

V gene: TRBV9
CDR3 protein: CASSGRQAEAFF

V gene: TRBV6-5
CDR3 protein: CASSYGADYGYTF

V gene: TRBV6-1
CDR3 protein: CASSFVTGGNSPLHF

V gene: TRBV28
CDR3 protein: CASSLRTEAFF

V gene: TRBV7-2
CDR3 protein: CASSFSFTSEAFF

V gene: TRBV18
CDR3 protein: CASSLGTGNQPQHF

V gene: TRBV7-9
CDR3 protein: CASSSTGTTTVF

V gene: TRBV5-1
CDR3 protein: CASSWDRALGVNTEAFF

V gene: TRBV30
CDR3 protein: CAWSPTGRSYGYTF

V gene: TRBV6-1
CDR3 protein: CASRADIGRSSPLHF

V gene: TRBV28
CDR3 protein: CASSYREYGYTF

V gene: TRBV21-1
CDR3 protein: CASSKARGAGELFF

V gene: TRBV10-1
CDR3 protein: CASSRQGGEQFF

V gene: TRBV6-1
CDR3 protein: CASSEDPNTEAFF

V gene: TRBV7-9
CDR3 protein: CASSQRELETQYF

V gene: TRBV4-1
CDR3 protein: CASSQDMETIGQDF

V gene: TRBV5-1
CDR3 protein: CASSFRNPTDDYSGNTIYF

V gene: TRBV5-1
CDR3 protein: CASRDAKGANTGELFF

V gene: TRBV18
CDR3 protein: CASSPEGLAGYEQYF

V gene: TRBV11-3
CDR3 protein: CASSLDGGGTYEQYF

V gene: TRBV19
CDR3 protein: CASNDRVGSPLHF

V gene: TRBV11-3
CDR3 protein: CASRGDKSDLNTEAFF

V gene: TRBV28
CDR3 protein: CASSPPRGRQDSYEQYF